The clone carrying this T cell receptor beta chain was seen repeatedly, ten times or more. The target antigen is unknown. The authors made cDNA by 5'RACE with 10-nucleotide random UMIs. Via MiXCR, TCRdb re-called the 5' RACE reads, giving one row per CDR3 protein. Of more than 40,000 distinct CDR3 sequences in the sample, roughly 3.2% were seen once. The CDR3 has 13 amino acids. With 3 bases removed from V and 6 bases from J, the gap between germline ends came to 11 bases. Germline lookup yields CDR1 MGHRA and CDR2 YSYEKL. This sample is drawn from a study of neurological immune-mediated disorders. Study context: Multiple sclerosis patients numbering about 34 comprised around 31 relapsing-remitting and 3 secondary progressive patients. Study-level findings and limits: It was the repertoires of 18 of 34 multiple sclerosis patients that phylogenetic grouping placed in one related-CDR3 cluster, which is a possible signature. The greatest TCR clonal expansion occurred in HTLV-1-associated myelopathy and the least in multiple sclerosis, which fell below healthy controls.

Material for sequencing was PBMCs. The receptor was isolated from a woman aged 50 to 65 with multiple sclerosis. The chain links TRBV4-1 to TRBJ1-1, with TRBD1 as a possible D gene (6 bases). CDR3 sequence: CASSQGPGAEAFF. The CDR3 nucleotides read TGCGCCAGCAGCCAGGGGCCAGGGGCTGAAGCTTTCTTT.